This TCR beta chain was identified during a study of beta chain features in type 1 diabetes. Study outcomes and limitations: Diminished insertions and augmented deletions at VDJ junctions characterized type 1 diabetes patients. In the patient group, naive, central memory and Treg TCRB repertoires seemed more alike than in the healthy donor group.

Expressed TCRB transcripts were sequenced after all isolated RNA was converted to cDNA. The read count averaged around 3.6 million across naive, central memory and regulatory T cell samples. Some clones are missing from TCRdb's copy, which holds only in-frame ones; the method was immunoSEQ multiplex PCR. Of about 260,000 clones in the sample, around 68% were seen once. As regards this clone: Its specificity is unknown.

Germline CDR1 is SQVTM and CDR2 is ANQGSEA. The CDR3 has 11 amino acids. The V end lost 5 bases, the J end lost 10 bases, and 12 bases lay between the germline ends. What was sequenced was naive CD4+ T cells from blood. This receptor was identified in a man aged 25-45 years in good health. V gene TRBV29-1 combines with J gene TRBJ2-1; unclear D gene. The CDR3 spells CSVSEADEQFF. In DNA form, the CDR3 reads TGCAGCGTTTCCGAGGCAGACGAGCAGTTCTTC.